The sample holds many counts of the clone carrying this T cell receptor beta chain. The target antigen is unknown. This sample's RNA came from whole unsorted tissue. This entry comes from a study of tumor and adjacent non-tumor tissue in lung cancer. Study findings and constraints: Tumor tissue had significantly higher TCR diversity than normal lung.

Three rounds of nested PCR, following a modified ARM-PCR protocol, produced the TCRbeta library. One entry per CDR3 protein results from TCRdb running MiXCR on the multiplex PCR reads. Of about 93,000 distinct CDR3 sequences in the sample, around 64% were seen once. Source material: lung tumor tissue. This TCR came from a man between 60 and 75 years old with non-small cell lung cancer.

In DNA form, the CDR3 reads TGCAGCGTTCTACTAGCGGTACAAGAGACCCAGTACTTC. This encodes CSVLLAVQETQYF. V usage is TRBV29-1 and J usage is TRBJ2-5, with TRBD2 matching 8 bases. The CDR3 contains 13 residues. The ends lost 5 bases at V and 2 bases at J; junction bases unmatched: 4. Germline V lookup: CDR1 SQVTM, CDR2 ANQGSEA.